The sample holds one count of the clone carrying this T cell receptor (beta chain). Its antigen is still unknown. The record originates from a study of PD-1 blockade in classical Hodgkin lymphoma. Study-level results: Similar baseline diversity was found in complete responders and newly diagnosed patients. Reasons behind the repertoire differences stay unclear, perhaps disease activity or earlier therapy.

The CDR3 extends over 14 amino acids. Germline CDR1 reads PRHDT; CDR2 reads FYEKMQ (reference sequence). V lost 3 bases and J 6 bases, leaving 11 bases between the germline ends. The data were produced by immunoSEQ multiplex PCR, yet TCRdb's version contains in-frame clones alone and is incomplete. The repertoire has under 3,500 clones, approximately 75% of them found once; the top ten carry about 28%. The time point: cycle 4 day 1 (C4D1), after more than 5 weeks of nivolumab. Every single patient, without exception, relapsed after autologous stem cell transplantation, and brentuximab vedotin exposure varied. Isolation of CD8+ T cells from thawed PBMCs used magnetic negative selection.

The V call is TRBV13, the J call TRBJ2-2; weak D call: TRBD1 (6 bases). The material was CD8+ T cells from blood, obtained before the fourth cycle of nivolumab. The receptor's source is a human donor with classical Hodgkin lymphoma. The CDR3 region has the DNA TGTGCCAGCAGCTTTGGCAGGGGACCCGGGGAGCTGTTTTTT. Protein: CASSFGRGPGELFF.